The 21 T cell receptor beta chains listed next were all sequenced from one sample in a study of blood T cell repertoires in COVID-19. The table came from immunoSEQ multiplex PCR; TCRdb's copy has only in-frame clones and leaves some out. The sample lists about 150,000 clones, 84% seen once, with 35% to 55% in the top ten. The specimen was peripheral blood. The receptors were sampled from a human donor in a cohort sampled during active COVID-19.

The DNA of the CDR3 is TGTGCCAGCAGCCTACCCCCCGGGACTAGAAACACCGGGGAGCTGTTTTTT. Encoded protein: CASSLPPGTRNTGELFF. This chain connects TRBV4-2 to TRBJ2-2; 8 bases line up with TRBD2. CDR3 length: 17 residues. After removal of 4 bases from V and 2 bases from J, the junction contained 9 bases not matched to a gene. Germline V gives CDR1 LGHNA, CDR2 YNFKEQ.

The chain links TRBV25-1 to TRBJ1-1; TRBD1 might be the D (5 bases). CDR1 and CDR2 (germline): MGHDK, SYGVNS. Between the trimmed V and J ends, which lost 6 bases and 5 bases, there was a span of 13 bases. CDR3 length: 13 residues. Here the CDR3 DNA reads TGTGCCAGCAGCCCAGGGACTGGGACTGAAGCTTTCTTT. This sequence encodes CASSPGTGTEAFF.

The chain is built from TRBV4-3 and TRBJ1-4; D not certain. Germline V gene lookup returns CDR1 LGHNA and CDR2 YSLEER. Trimming took off 1 base at V and 4 bases at J, with 19 bases between the two ends. The CDR3 has 18 residues. The CDR3 DNA reads as TGCGCCAGCAGCCAAGGGGTGGGCCGTGCCTTCGTTAATGAAAAACTGTTTTTT. Amino acid sequence: CASSQGVGRAFVNEKLFF.

The chain links TRBV19 to TRBJ2-5; D possibly corresponds to TRBD2 (6 bases). V lost 2 bases and J lost 2, with 18 bases in between. The CDR3 is 17 amino acids. Germline V gene data show CDR1 as LNHDA and CDR2 as SQIVND (reference sequence). Here the CDR3 DNA reads TGTGCCAGTAGTATATGGCCTCCTAGGAGGGAGCAAGAGACCCAGTACTTC. Translated: CASSIWPPRREQETQYF.

The CDR3: CASSFRPRDTEAFF. The CDR3 bases are TGTGCCAGCAGCTTTAGGCCTCGGGACACTGAAGCTTTCTTT. The chain couples TRBV5-6 to TRBJ1-1, with D unclear. There are 14 residues in the CDR3. V was shortened by 2 bases and J by 3 bases, with 11 bases between the two germline ends. Germline V gene lookup returns CDR1 SGHDT and CDR2 YYEEEE.

The chain has TRBV19 and TRBJ1-3; D remains unclear. Between the trimmed V and J ends, which lost 3 bases and 0 bases, there was a span of 12 bases. Germline assignment: CDR1 LNHDA and CDR2 SQIVND (reference sequence). The CDR3 contains 16 residues. The CDR3 coding sequence is TGTGCCAGTAGTATTGTAGCGAGCATCTCTGGAAACACCATATATTTT. This encodes CASSIVASISGNTIYF.

This clone has just one count. V is TRBV5-1 and J is TRBJ2-7, with D tentatively TRBD2 (6 bases). Trimming took off 2 bases at V and 12 bases at J, with 12 bases between the two ends. The CDR3 extends over 11 amino acids. Germline V gene data show CDR1 as SGHRS and CDR2 as YFSETQ. CDR3 residues: CASSFPLARYV. CDR3 in DNA: TGCGCCAGCAGCTTCCCGCTAGCGAGGTACGTC.

V and J are TRBV19 and TRBJ2-2, with D tentatively TRBD1 (6 bases). V was cut by 2 bases and J by 4 bases, with 11 bases left in between. Germline loops: CDR1 LNHDA, CDR2 SQIVND (reference sequence). CDR3 length: 15 residues. The CDR3 sequence is CASSIWDKSTGELFF. CDR3 nucleotide sequence: TGTGCCAGTAGTATATGGGACAAGAGCACCGGGGAGCTGTTTTTT.

This clone has just a few counts. This rearrangement joins TRBV5-1 to TRBJ2-2; 7 bases are shared with TRBD1. The CDR3 is made up of 15 amino acids. Per the germline V gene, CDR1 is SGHRS and CDR2 is YFSETQ. V shed 4 bases, J shed 7 bases, and the junction held 10 bases outside the gene matches. This chain's CDR3 is CASSLTGQVHGELFF. Written as DNA, the CDR3 is TGCGCCAGCAGCCTCACTGGACAGGTCCACGGGGAGCTGTTTTTT.

The chain has TRBV7-2 and TRBJ2-5, with 8 nucleotides matching TRBD2. V dropped 5 bases and J dropped 0; count of bases not matched to a gene: 5. Germline V lookup: CDR1 SGHTA, CDR2 FQGNSA. This CDR3 region has 15 residues. The DNA for the CDR3 is TGTGCCAGCAGCCACTTAGCGGGGTACCAAGAGACCCAGTACTTC. Translation gives CASSHLAGYQETQYF.

This clone was observed a handful of times. The chain combines TRBV6-2 or TRBV6-3 with TRBJ1-1; unclear D gene. The CDR3 totals 17 residues. V shed 2 bases and J shed 6 bases, with 22 bases lying between them. The germline V gene has CDR1 MNHEY and CDR2 SVGEGT. The CDR3, as DNA: TGTGCCAGCAGTTACCACGTCGGGGTCGGGGAAAAAGCTGAAGCTTTCTTT. It encodes CASSYHVGVGEKAEAFF.

The J gene is TRBJ1-3, the V gene TRBV5-5; possibly TRBD1 for D (5 bases). Germline V gene data show CDR1 as SGHKS and CDR2 as YYEKEE (reference sequence). Trimming took off 6 bases at V and 2 bases at J, with 18 bases between the two ends. This CDR3 has 16 amino acids. The CDR3 DNA is TGTGCCAGCACTCCCTTGCGGACAAGAACTGGAAACACCATATATTTT. It yields the protein CASTPLRTRTGNTIYF.

The genes are TRBV11-3 and TRBJ1-2; 9 bases fit TRBD1. The CDR3 spans 14 residues. The J segment lost 6 bases and the V segment lost 5 bases, leaving 7 bases of the junction unmatched. Per germline, CDR1 SGHNT and CDR2 YENEEA. The CDR3 region is CASSQWGQGDGYTF. The DNA for the CDR3 is TGTGCCAGCAGCCAGTGGGGACAGGGCGATGGCTACACCTTC.

The genes are TRBV18 and TRBJ1-1; D gene ambiguous. Germline V gives CDR1 KGHSH, CDR2 LQKENI. The germline V and J ends were trimmed by 1 base and 1 base, with 7 bases remaining between them. This CDR3 is built from 14 residues. The CDR3 nucleotides read TGTGCCAGCTCACCACGAGGCGGGAACACTGAAGCTTTCTTT. It codes for CASSPRGGNTEAFF.

V gene TRBV7-2 combines with J gene TRBJ1-4, with 7 bases fitting TRBD1. There are 15 residues in the CDR3. Trimming removed 5 bases from V and 7 bases from J; junction bases left unmatched: 10. Germline V gene data show CDR1 as SGHTA and CDR2 as FQGNSA. This chain's CDR3 is CASSAWTGEGEKLFF. CDR3 sequence (DNA): TGTGCCAGCAGCGCCTGGACAGGAGAGGGTGAAAAACTGTTTTTT.

This clone has more than one count but fewer than ten. The chain is built from TRBV11-3 and TRBJ2-7; 12 bases agree with TRBD1. Germline V CDR1 and CDR2: SGHNT, YENEEA. Germline trimming cut 4 bases from V and 6 bases from J; bases unmatched to any gene: 7. This CDR3 has 15 amino acids. This chain's CDR3 is CASSSGGQGASEQYF. CDR3 sequence (DNA): TGTGCCAGCAGCTCGGGGGGACAGGGGGCTTCCGAGCAGTACTTC.

V gene TRBV2 combines with J gene TRBJ2-7; maybe TRBD1 (6 bases). The length of the CDR3 is 15 residues. CDR1 is SNHLY, CDR2 FYNNEI, per germline. Trimming removed 3 bases at V and 2 bases at J, with 14 bases between. The CDR3 DNA reads TGTGCCAGCAGTGAGGCAGGGGATACGCCCTACGAGCAGTACTTC. Residues: CASSEAGDTPYEQYF.

The chain has TRBV12-3 or TRBV12-4 and TRBJ1-1; unclear D gene. This CDR3 contains 13 residues. V lost 0 bases to trimming and J lost 3 bases, with 5 bases between them. As DNA, the CDR3 is TGTGCCAGCAGTTTAGCGGAGGACACTGAAGCTTTCTTT. Protein product: CASSLAEDTEAFF.

A remark on this clone: Other nucleotide sequences from this sample produce the same CDR3. The J gene is TRBJ1-1, the V gene TRBV5-1, with TRBD1 as a possible D gene (6 bases). The germline gives CDR1 SGHRS, CDR2 YFSETQ. The CDR3 is made up of 14 amino acids. V was cut by 2 bases and J by 1 base, with 9 bases left in between. CDR3: CASSFGGRNTEAFF. DNA for the CDR3: TGCGCCAGCAGCTTCGGGGGGCGGAACACTGAAGCTTTCTTT.

The chain combines TRBV14 with TRBJ2-7; 10 bases align to TRBD1. The CDR3 totals 13 residues. V lost 6 bases, J lost 5 bases, and 4 bases stayed unmatched. The germline V gene encodes CDR1 SGHDN and CDR2 FVKESK. The CDR3 sequence: CASRRQGANEQYV. Here the CDR3 DNA reads TGTGCCAGCAGAAGACAGGGGGCGAACGAGCAGTACGTC.

The J gene is TRBJ2-1, the V gene TRBV12-3 or TRBV12-4; tentatively, D is TRBD2 (5 bases). V was clipped by 3 bases and J by 7 bases, with 10 bases between them. CDR3 length: 13 residues. For the CDR3, the DNA is TGTGCCAGCAGTTTGGCGAGGGCGAATGAGCAGTTCTTC. Translation: CASSLARANEQFF.